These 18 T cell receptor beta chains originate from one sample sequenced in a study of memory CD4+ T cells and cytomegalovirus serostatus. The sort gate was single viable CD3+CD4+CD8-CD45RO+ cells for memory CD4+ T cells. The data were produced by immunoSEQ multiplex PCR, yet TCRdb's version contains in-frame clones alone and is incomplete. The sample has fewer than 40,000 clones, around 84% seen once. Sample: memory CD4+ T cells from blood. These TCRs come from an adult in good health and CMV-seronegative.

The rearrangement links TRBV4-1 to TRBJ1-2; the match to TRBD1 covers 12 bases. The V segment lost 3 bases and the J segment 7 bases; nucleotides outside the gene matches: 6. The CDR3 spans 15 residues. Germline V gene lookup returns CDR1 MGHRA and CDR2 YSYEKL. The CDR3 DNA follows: TGCGCCAGCAGCCAGCCGGGACAGGGGGCGCGTGGCTACACCTTC. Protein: CASSQPGQGARGYTF.

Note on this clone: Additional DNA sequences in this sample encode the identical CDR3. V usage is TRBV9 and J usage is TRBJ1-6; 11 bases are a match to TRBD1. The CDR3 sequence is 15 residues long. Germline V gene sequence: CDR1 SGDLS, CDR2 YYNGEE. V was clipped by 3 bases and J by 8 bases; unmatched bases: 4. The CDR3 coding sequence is TGTGCCAGCAGCGCAGGACAGGGGGCAGATTCACCCCTCCACTTT. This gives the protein CASSAGQGADSPLHF.

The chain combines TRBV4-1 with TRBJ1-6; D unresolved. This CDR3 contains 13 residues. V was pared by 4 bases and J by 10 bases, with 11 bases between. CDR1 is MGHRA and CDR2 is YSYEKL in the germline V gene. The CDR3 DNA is TGCGCCAGCAGCCTACAAACCGACTCACCCCTCCACTTT. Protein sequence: CASSLQTDSPLHF.

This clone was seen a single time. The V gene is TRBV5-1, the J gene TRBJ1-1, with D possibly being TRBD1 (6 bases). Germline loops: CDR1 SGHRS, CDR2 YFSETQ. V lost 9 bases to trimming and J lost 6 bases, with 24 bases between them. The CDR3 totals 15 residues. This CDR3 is CATQKQGGSDAEAFF. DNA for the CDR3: TGCGCCACCCAAAAACAGGGAGGGTCCGATGCTGAAGCTTTCTTT. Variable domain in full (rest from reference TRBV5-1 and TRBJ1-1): KAGVTQTPRYLIKTRGQQVTLSCSPISGHRSVSWYQQTPGQGLQFLFEYFSETQRNKGNFPGRFSGRQFSNSRSEMNVSTLELGDSALYLCATQKQGGSDAEAFFGQGTRLTVV.

The CDR3 loop is CASSFRGNEQFF. The DNA of the CDR3 is TGTGCCAGCAGCTTTAGGGGCAATGAGCAGTTCTTC. The V and J genes are TRBV12-1 and TRBJ2-1; TRBD1 was called by the table and not checked on the DNA. TRBV12-1 is marked as a pseudogene. The CDR3 runs to 12 residues.

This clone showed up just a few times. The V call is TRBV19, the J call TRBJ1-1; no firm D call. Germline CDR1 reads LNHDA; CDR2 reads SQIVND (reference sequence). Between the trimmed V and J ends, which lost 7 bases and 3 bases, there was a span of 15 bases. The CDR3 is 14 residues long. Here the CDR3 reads CASKEPGRYTEAFF. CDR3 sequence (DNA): TGTGCCAGTAAGGAACCTGGGAGGTACACTGAAGCTTTCTTT.

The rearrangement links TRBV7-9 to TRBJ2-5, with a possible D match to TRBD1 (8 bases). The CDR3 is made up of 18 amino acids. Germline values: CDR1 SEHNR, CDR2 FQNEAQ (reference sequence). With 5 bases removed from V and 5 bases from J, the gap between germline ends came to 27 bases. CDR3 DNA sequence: TGTGCCAGCAGCCGCGGGGCCTTAGGACAGGGAGGGACGGAGACCCAGTACTTC. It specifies CASSRGALGQGGTETQYF.

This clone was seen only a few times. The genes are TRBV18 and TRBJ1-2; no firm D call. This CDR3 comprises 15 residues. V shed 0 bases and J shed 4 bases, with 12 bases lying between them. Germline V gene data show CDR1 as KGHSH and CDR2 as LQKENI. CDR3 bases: TGTGCCAGCTCACCACCTGGAGAGAGCCTCTATGGCTACACCTTC. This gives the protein CASSPPGESLYGYTF. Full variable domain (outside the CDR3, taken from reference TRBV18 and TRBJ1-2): NAGVMQNPRHLVRRRGQEARLRCSPMKGHSHVYWYRQLPEEGLKFMVYLQKENIIDESGMPKERFSAEFPKEGPSILRIQQVVRGDSAAYFCASSPPGESLYGYTFGSGTRLTVV.

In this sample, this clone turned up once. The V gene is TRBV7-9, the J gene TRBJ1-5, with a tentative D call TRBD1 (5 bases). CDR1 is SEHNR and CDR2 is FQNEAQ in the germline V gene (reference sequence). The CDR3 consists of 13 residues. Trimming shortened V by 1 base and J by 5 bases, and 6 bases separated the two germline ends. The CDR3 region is CASSLGGDQPQHF. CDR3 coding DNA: TGTGCCAGCAGCTTAGGGGGGGATCAGCCCCAGCATTTT. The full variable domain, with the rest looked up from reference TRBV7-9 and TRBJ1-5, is DTGVSQNPRHKITKRGQNVTFRCDPISEHNRLYWYRQTLGQGPEFLTYFQNEAQLEKSRLLSDRFSAERPKGSFSTLEIQRTEQGDSAMYLCASSLGGDQPQHFGDGTRLSIL.

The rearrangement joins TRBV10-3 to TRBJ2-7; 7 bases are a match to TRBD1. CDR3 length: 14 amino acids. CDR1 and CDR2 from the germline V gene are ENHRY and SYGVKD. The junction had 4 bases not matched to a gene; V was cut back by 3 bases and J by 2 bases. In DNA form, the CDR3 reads TGTGCCATCAGTGAAAGGCAGGGGGCCTACGAGCAGTACTTC. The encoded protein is CAISERQGAYEQYF.

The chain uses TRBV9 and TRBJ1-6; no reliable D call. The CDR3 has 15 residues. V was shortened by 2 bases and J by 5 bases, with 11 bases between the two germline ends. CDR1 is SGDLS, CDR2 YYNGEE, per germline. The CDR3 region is CASSVKEADNSPLHF. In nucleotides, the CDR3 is TGTGCCAGCAGCGTCAAAGAAGCGGATAATTCACCCCTCCACTTT. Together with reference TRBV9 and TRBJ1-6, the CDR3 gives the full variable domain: DSGVTQTPKHLITATGQRVTLRCSPRSGDLSVYWYQQSLDQGLQFLIQYYNGEERAKGNILERFSAQQFPDLHSELNLSSLELGDSALYFCASSVKEADNSPLHFGNGTRLTVT.

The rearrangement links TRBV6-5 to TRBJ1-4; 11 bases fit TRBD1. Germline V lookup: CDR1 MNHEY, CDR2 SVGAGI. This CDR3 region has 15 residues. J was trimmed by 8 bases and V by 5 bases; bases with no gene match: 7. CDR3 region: CASSPGQGAGEKLFF. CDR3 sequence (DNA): TGTGCCAGCAGTCCAGGACAGGGGGCGGGGGAAAAACTGTTTTTT.

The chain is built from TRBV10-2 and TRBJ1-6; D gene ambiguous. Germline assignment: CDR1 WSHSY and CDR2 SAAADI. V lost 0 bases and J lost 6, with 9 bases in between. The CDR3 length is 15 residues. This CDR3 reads CASSESMRFNSPLHF. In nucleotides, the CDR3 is TGCGCCAGCAGTGAGTCGATGCGGTTTAATTCACCCCTCCACTTT.

CDR3 protein: CASSRDVYEQYF. DNA of the CDR3: TGCGCCAGCAGCAGGGACGTATACGAGCAGTACTTC. The chain has TRBV5-1 and TRBJ2-7; D may be TRBD1 or TRBD2 (5 bases each). V was clipped by 4 bases and J by 4 bases, with 9 bases between them. Germline V gene data show CDR1 as SGHRS and CDR2 as YFSETQ. The CDR3 consists of 12 residues. The full variable domain, rest sourced from reference TRBV5-1 and TRBJ2-7, is KAGVTQTPRYLIKTRGQQVTLSCSPISGHRSVSWYQQTPGQGLQFLFEYFSETQRNKGNFPGRFSGRQFSNSRSEMNVSTLELGDSALYLCASSRDVYEQYFGPGTRLTVT.

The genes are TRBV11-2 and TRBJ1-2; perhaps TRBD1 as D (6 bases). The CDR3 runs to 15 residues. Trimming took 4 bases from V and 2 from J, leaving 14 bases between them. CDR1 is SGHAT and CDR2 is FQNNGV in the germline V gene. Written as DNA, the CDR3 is TGTGCCAGCAGCTCGAGGGCAGGGGAGAACTATGGCTACACCTTC. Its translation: CASSSRAGENYGYTF.

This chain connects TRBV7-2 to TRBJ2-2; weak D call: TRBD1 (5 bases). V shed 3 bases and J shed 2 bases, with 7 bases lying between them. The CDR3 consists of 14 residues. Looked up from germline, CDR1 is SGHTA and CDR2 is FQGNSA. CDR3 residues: CASSFGQNTGELFF. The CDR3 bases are TGTGCCAGCAGCTTTGGACAAAACACCGGGGAGCTGTTTTTT.

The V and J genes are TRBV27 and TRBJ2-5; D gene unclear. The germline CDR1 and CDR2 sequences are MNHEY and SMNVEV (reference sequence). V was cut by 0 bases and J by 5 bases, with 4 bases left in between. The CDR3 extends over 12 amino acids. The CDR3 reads CASSLSGETQYF. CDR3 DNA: TGTGCCAGCAGTTTATCGGGGGAGACCCAGTACTTC.

The CDR3, as DNA: TGCGCCAGCAGCTACGACAGGGTCTATGGCTACACCTTC. Translating gives CASSYDRVYGYTF. V and J are TRBV5-1 and TRBJ1-2; 7 bases agree with TRBD1. With 3 bases clipped from V and 4 bases from J, the junction kept 3 bases outside the gene matches. The CDR3 is made up of 13 amino acids. The V gene's germline CDR1 is SGHRS and CDR2 YFSETQ.